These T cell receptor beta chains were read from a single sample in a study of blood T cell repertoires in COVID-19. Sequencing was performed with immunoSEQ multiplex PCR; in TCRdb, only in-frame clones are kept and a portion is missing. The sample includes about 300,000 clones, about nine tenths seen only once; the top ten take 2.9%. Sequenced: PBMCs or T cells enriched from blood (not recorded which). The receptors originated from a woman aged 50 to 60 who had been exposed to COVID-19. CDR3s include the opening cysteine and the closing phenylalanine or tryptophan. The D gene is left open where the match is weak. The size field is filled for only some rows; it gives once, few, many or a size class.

CASSQGQGYGYTF TGTGCCAGCAGTCAGGGACAGGGGTATGGCTACACCTTC - TRBJ1-2 TRBV3-1/TRBV3-2 TRBD1
CASGPGQYNTEAFF TGTGCCAGCGGCCCGGGACAATACAACACTGAAGCTTTCTTT - TRBJ1-1 TRBV6-5 -
CASSPTIGTGDKNTGELFF TGTGCCAGCAGTCCTACCATCGGGACAGGGGATAAAAACACCGGGGAGCTGTTTTTT - TRBJ2-2 TRBV28 TRBD1
CASSLYTVNSPLHF TGTGCCAGCAGCTTGTACACCGTTAATTCACCCCTCCACTTT once TRBJ1-6 TRBV5-4 -
CASTVSGVGDTQYF TGTGCCAGCACTGTTAGCGGGGTTGGAGATACGCAGTATTTT - TRBJ2-3 TRBV3-1/TRBV3-2 TRBD2
CASSPGGWGMNTEAFF TGTGCCAGCAGTCCCGGGGGGTGGGGGATGAACACTGAAGCTTTCTTT - TRBJ1-1 TRBV27 -
CSAAKGAEAFF TGCAGCGCCGCGAAGGGGGCTGAAGCTTTCTTT few TRBJ1-1 TRBV29-1 -
CASSSDSAVIYEQYF TGTGCCAGCAGCTCTGACAGCGCCGTCATCTACGAGCAGTACTTC - TRBJ2-7 TRBV5-4 -
CASYPLNPDGELFF TGTGCCAGTTACCCATTAAACCCAGACGGGGAGCTGTTTTTT few TRBJ2-2 TRBV7-9 -
CASSFWTGNEKLFF TGTGCCAGCAGTTTCTGGACAGGGAATGAAAAACTGTTTTTT - TRBJ1-4 TRBV6-5 TRBD1
CASRTRRTDTQYF TGCGCCAGCCGGACTCGCCGCACAGATACGCAGTATTTT - TRBJ2-3 TRBV5-1 -
CVSSPDRALNQPQHF TGTGTCAGCTCACCCGACAGGGCCCTCAATCAGCCCCAGCATTTT - TRBJ1-5 TRBV18 TRBD1
CASSQRGSSGNSPLHF TGTGCCAGCAGCCAACGAGGGTCGTCTGGCAATTCACCCCTCCACTTT - TRBJ1-6 TRBV3-1/TRBV3-2 -
CASSPEGRATYGYTF TGTGCCAGCAGCCCAGAGGGGAGGGCGACCTATGGCTACACCTTC once TRBJ1-2 TRBV6-5 -
CASSLSHYNEQFF TGTGCCAGCAGTTTATCCCACTACAATGAGCAGTTCTTC - TRBJ2-1 TRBV27 -
CASSLGSGGSGRGYTF TGCGCCAGCAGCTTAGGTTCAGGGGGCTCCGGCCGGGGCTACACCTTC - TRBJ1-2 TRBV5-1 TRBD1
CASSLGRGQGEKLFF TGTGCCAGCAGCTTAGGGCGGGGGCAAGGGGAAAAACTGTTTTTT - TRBJ1-4 TRBV7-9 -
CASSLRQGGQETQYF TGCGCCAGCAGCCTTCGACAAGGAGGGCAAGAGACCCAGTACTTC - TRBJ2-5 TRBV5-1 -
CASSPGRADEKLFF TGTGCCAGCTCACCGGGCAGGGCGGATGAAAAACTGTTTTTT - TRBJ1-4 TRBV18 -
CASSPNAGSLNSPLHF TGTGCCAGCAGCCCCAATGCGGGGTCGCTTAATTCACCCCTCCACTTT - TRBJ1-6 TRBV3-1/TRBV3-2 -
CASSLVSTGGFNEQFF TGTGCCAGCAGCTTAGTGTCCACAGGGGGTTTTAATGAGCAGTTCTTC - TRBJ2-1 TRBV7-2 TRBD1
CAISESEWTGNTEAFF TGTGCCATCAGTGAGTCGGAGTGGACAGGAAACACTGAAGCTTTCTTT - TRBJ1-1 TRBV10-3 TRBD1
CASSAGVSNEKLFF TGTGCCAGCAGCGCAGGGGTAAGTAATGAAAAACTGTTTTTT few TRBJ1-4 TRBV6-2/TRBV6-3 -
CASSIRSSGMGQPQHF TGTGCCAGTAGTATAAGGTCGTCGGGAATGGGGCAGCCCCAGCATTTT - TRBJ1-5 TRBV19 -
CASSLAGVNYGYTF TGTGCCAGCAGCCTCGCCGGAGTTAACTATGGCTACACCTTC - TRBJ1-2 TRBV7-9 -
CASSLLYEQYF TGTGCCAGCAGCCTCCTATACGAGCAGTACTTC once TRBJ2-7 TRBV3-1/TRBV3-2 -
CASSLDVHTNTGELFF TGTGCCAGCAGCCTTGATGTCCACACGAACACCGGGGAGCTGTTTTTT - TRBJ2-2 TRBV5-5 -
CASSSQPSDYSNQPQHF TGCGCCAGCAGCTCGCAACCCTCAGATTATAGCAATCAGCCCCAGCATTTT - TRBJ1-5 TRBV5-1 -
CASSFGEGYGYTF TGTGCCAGCAGCTTCGGGGAGGGCTATGGCTACACCTTC - TRBJ1-2 TRBV7-9 -
CASRQNRDRNNEKLFF TGCGCCAGCAGACAAAACCGGGACAGAAATAATGAAAAACTGTTTTTT - TRBJ1-4 TRBV4-1 TRBD1
CASSTETGLNTEAFF TGCGCCAGCAGCACAGAGACAGGACTTAACACTGAAGCTTTCTTT - TRBJ1-1 TRBV5-1 -
CASSNSGTQGGELFF TGTGCCAGCAGCAACTCCGGGACACAAGGCGGGGAGCTGTTTTTT - TRBJ2-2 TRBV7-8 -
CASSSPLDRTYEQYF TGCGCCAGCAGCTCTCCTCTGGACAGGACCTACGAGCAGTACTTC - TRBJ2-7 TRBV5-1 TRBD1
CASTSPGQGAPGYTF TGTGCCAGTACCAGTCCGGGACAGGGGGCGCCCGGCTACACCTTC once TRBJ1-2 TRBV19 TRBD1
CASSPGGATNEKLFF TGTGCCAGCAGCCCCGGGGGGGCTACTAATGAAAAACTGTTTTTT - TRBJ1-4 TRBV28 -
CASTPRRGGLNSPLHF TGTGCCAGCACTCCCCGGCGGGGCGGATTGAATTCACCCCTCCACTTT - TRBJ1-6 TRBV28 -
CASSPIGTGGNGYTF TGTGCCAGCAGTCCTATAGGGACAGGGGGCAACGGCTACACCTTC - TRBJ1-2 TRBV25-1 TRBD1
CASSLVGAGNQETQYF TGTGCCAGCAGCTTAGTTGGGGCGGGGAACCAAGAGACCCAGTACTTC - TRBJ2-5 TRBV7-2 -
CASSRTGGTEAFF TGCGCCAGCAGTCGAACAGGGGGAACTGAAGCTTTCTTT - TRBJ1-1 TRBV23-1 TRBD1
CASSQSSDKGTSTDTQYF TGCGCCAGCAGTCAATCTTCTGATAAAGGGACTAGCACAGATACGCAGTATTTT - TRBJ2-3 TRBV23-1 -
CASSIVASGTYNEQFF TGTGCCAGTAGTATAGTGGCTAGCGGTACCTACAATGAGCAGTTCTTC - TRBJ2-1 TRBV19 TRBD2
CASSEFGAGGLWAGELFF TGTGCCAGCAGTGAATTCGGGGCAGGGGGCCTGTGGGCCGGGGAGCTGTTTTTT - TRBJ2-2 TRBV6-1 TRBD1
CASSRDRDTEAFF TGTGCTAGCAGCCGAGACAGGGATACTGAAGCTTTCTTT - TRBJ1-1 TRBV7-7 TRBD1
CASARQHPSGGQAYKQYF TGTGCCAGCGCACGACAACACCCTTCGGGGGGGCAAGCCTACAAGCAGTACTTC - TRBJ2-7 TRBV2 TRBD2
CASSYTGGDSGNTIYF TGTGCCAGCAGTTACACAGGGGGTGACTCTGGAAACACCATATATTTT - TRBJ1-3 TRBV6-5 TRBD1
CALRTQTYEQYF TGTGCCCTCCGGACACAGACCTACGAGCAGTACTTC - TRBJ2-7 TRBV6-5 -